Listed here are 9 T cell receptor beta chains from one sample, sequenced in a study of OX40 agonist ivuxolimab in advanced cancers. The protocol was immunoSEQ multiplex PCR, while the TCRdb copy is restricted to in-frame clones and leaves out a portion. The top ten clones hold 0.95% to 1.5% of a sample with 72,000 or so clones, roughly 80% of them seen once. Sample: CD4+ or CD8+ T cells sorted from blood, taken in a trial of the OX40 agonist ivuxolimab. These receptors were collected from an adult with an advanced solid tumor such as melanoma, head and neck, liver or kidney cancer.

The J gene is TRBJ1-1, the V gene TRBV5-1; D unresolved. Germline lookup yields CDR1 SGHRS and CDR2 YFSETQ. Trimming shortened V by 4 bases and J by 4 bases, and 17 bases separated the two germline ends. The CDR3 has 15 residues. Here the CDR3 reads CASSKHREPITEAFF. CDR3 bases: TGCGCCAGCAGCAAACACCGTGAGCCAATCACTGAAGCTTTCTTT.

The CDR3, as DNA: TGTGCCAGCAGCTTAGCTACAGGGGGGCAACTACGTACCGGGGAGCTGTTTTTT. Translated: CASSLATGGQLRTGELFF. The V and J genes are TRBV7-6 and TRBJ2-2; TRBD1 agrees at 8 bases. Germline V CDR1 and CDR2: SGHVS, FNYEAQ. This CDR3 is built from 18 residues. Unmatched junction bases numbered 11, after V lost 0 bases and J lost 5 bases.

The table lists this clone with a few counts. The rearrangement joins TRBV18 to TRBJ2-2; 8 bases agree with TRBD2. The germline V gene has CDR1 KGHSH and CDR2 LQKENI. Germline trimming cut 2 bases from V and 5 bases from J; bases unmatched to any gene: 7. The CDR3 sequence is 16 residues long. The CDR3 DNA reads as TGTGCCAGCTCACCATTGCCAGCGGGAGAGACCGGGGAGCTGTTTTTT. It encodes CASSPLPAGETGELFF.

The CDR3 region is CASSQDHDKTQYF. The CDR3, as DNA: TGCGCCAGCAGCCAAGATCACGACAAGACCCAGTACTTC. The rearrangement uses TRBV4-3 and TRBJ2-5; D is undetermined. The CDR3 extends over 13 amino acids. Germline V gene data show CDR1 as LGHNA and CDR2 as YSLEER. Trimming took off 0 bases at V and 6 bases at J, with 8 bases between the two ends.

A few counts support this clone. CDR3 nucleotides: TGTGCCTGGAGAACCCGGGGGGGGGCAGGCGGAAACACCATATATTTT. It encodes CAWRTRGGAGGNTIYF. V usage is TRBV30 and J usage is TRBJ1-3; the D gene is possibly TRBD1 (6 bases). Deletions cut 3 bases from V and 4 bases from J, with 19 bases between. This CDR3 spans 16 amino acids. Per germline, CDR1 GTSNPN and CDR2 SVGIG (reference sequence).

The V call is TRBV7-2, the J call TRBJ1-3; D is uncertain. This CDR3 is built from 17 residues. The V and J ends lost 1 base and 0 bases respectively, with 13 bases between them. Germline CDR1 SGHTA, CDR2 FQGNSA. The CDR3 protein is CASSLGQLLSSGNTIYF. The DNA for the CDR3 is TGTGCCAGCAGCTTAGGTCAGCTCCTCTCCTCTGGAAACACCATATATTTT.

The chain employs TRBV7-2 and TRBJ1-2; 7 positions agree with TRBD1. The CDR3 is 17 amino acids. V was clipped by 1 base and J by 5 bases; unmatched bases: 13. Germline V gives CDR1 SGHTA, CDR2 FQGNSA. The CDR3 reads CASSLDITTGRKYGYTF. DNA of the CDR3: TGTGCCAGCAGCTTAGATATCACGACAGGGAGGAAGTATGGCTACACCTTC.

This chain links TRBV2 with TRBJ2-7; no clear D gene. The CDR3 is made up of 12 amino acids. Germline CDR1 SNHLY, CDR2 FYNNEI. V was cut by 2 bases and J by 1 base, with 3 bases left in between. CDR3 DNA: TGTGCCAGCAGTGAAAGGTCCTACGAGCAGTACTTC. Translated, it gives CASSERSYEQYF.

The genes are TRBV2 and TRBJ2-3; D is possibly TRBD2 (6 bases). This CDR3 has 15 residues. Looked up from germline, CDR1 is SNHLY and CDR2 is FYNNEI. With 4 bases removed from V and 1 base from J, the gap between germline ends came to 12 bases. The CDR3 bases are TGTGCCAGCAGTGTGGAGGGGTCGGGCACAGATACGCAGTATTTT. It codes for CASSVEGSGTDTQYF.